This T cell receptor (beta chain) was identified in a study of STAT5B mutations in CD4+ large granular lymphocyte leukemia. Libraries were prepared by immunoSEQ multiplex PCR; TCRdb keeps only in-frame clonotypes and omits some of them. The data hold tens of thousands of clones, with 81% observed a single time. CDR3 length equals 14 residues. Looked up from germline, CDR1 is SQVTM and CDR2 is ANQGSEA. Trimming cost V 4 bases and J 5 bases, with 14 bases left between them. The sequence derives from a human donor in good health. Sequenced input: CD4+ T cells from blood buffy coats. The chain recombines TRBV29-1 with TRBJ2-2; D remains ambiguous. The CDR3 is CSVADTRWTGELFF. Here the CDR3 DNA reads TGCAGCGTTGCCGACACCAGATGGACCGGGGAGCTGTTTTTT.